A selection of T cell receptor beta chains follows, all from one sample in a study of CD8 T cells in Susac syndrome. Using its own MiXCR run on the immunoSEQ multiplex PCR reads, TCRdb lists one record per CDR3 protein. Of 95,000 to 150,000 distinct CDR3 sequences in the sample, roughly 95% were seen once. Sample: CD4+ T cells from PBMCs. The receptors shown here come from a human donor with Susac syndrome. CDR3s include the opening cysteine and the closing phenylalanine or tryptophan. Fields, in order: CDR3 length, D gene, J gene, clone size, V gene, CDR3 protein, CDR3 DNA. D genes are given only for firm matches. Some rows mark clone size as missing; the rest say once, few, many or name a class of expanded clone.

length: 13; D: NA; J: TRBJ2-3; size: once; V: TRBV14; CDR3: CASSIPATDTQYF; DNA: TGTGCCAGCAGCATTCCCGCCACAGATACGCAGTATTTT
length: 14; D: NA; J: TRBJ2-7; size: once; V: TRBV7-2; CDR3: CASSYTPSAYEQYF; DNA: TGTGCCAGCAGCTATACCCCGTCTGCCTACGAGCAGTACTTC
length: 16; D: NA; J: TRBJ2-1; size: NA; V: TRBV5-6; CDR3: CASSSTGGRSYNEQFF; DNA: TGTGCCAGCAGCTCCACCGGTGGGCGCTCCTACAATGAGCAGTTCTTC
length: 15; D: TRBD1; J: TRBJ2-5; size: NA; V: TRBV11-2; CDR3: CASSLRQGLRETQYF; DNA: TGTGCCAGCAGCCTTAGACAGGGCCTAAGGGAGACCCAGTACTTC
length: 15; D: NA; J: TRBJ1-3; size: NA; V: TRBV11-2; CDR3: CASSLATLSGNTIYF; DNA: TGTGCCAGCAGCTTAGCGACCCTCTCTGGAAACACCATATATTTT
length: 13; D: NA; J: TRBJ1-5; size: few; V: TRBV7-2; CDR3: CASSYTGDQPQHF; DNA: TGTGCCAGCAGCTACACAGGCGATCAGCCCCAGCATTTT
length: 14; D: TRBD1; J: TRBJ1-2; size: NA; V: TRBV12-3/TRBV12-4; CDR3: CASSLGQGAKGYTF; DNA: TGTGCCAGCAGTTTAGGACAGGGGGCGAAAGGCTACACCTTC
length: 14; D: TRBD1; J: TRBJ1-1; size: once; V: TRBV29-1; CDR3: CSVGVRTGGSEAFF; DNA: TGCAGCGTTGGGGTTCGGACAGGGGGCTCTGAAGCTTTCTTT
length: 12; D: NA; J: TRBJ1-1; size: NA; V: TRBV30; CDR3: CAVQGPRMEAFF; DNA: TGTGCCGTCCAGGGACCCCGGATGGAAGCTTTCTTT
length: 16; D: NA; J: TRBJ2-1; size: NA; V: TRBV7-9; CDR3: CASSFSGRVTYNEQFF; DNA: TGTGCCAGCAGCTTCTCGGGTCGGGTAACCTACAATGAGCAGTTCTTC